A single sample gave rise to the 10 T cell receptor beta chains below, sequenced in a study of blood T cells in healthy people across ages. A second PCR, run for about 7 to 11 cycles, used a sample-barcoded 5' primer plus a J-beta primer mix. TCRdb analysed the 5' RACE reads with MiXCR anew, one entry per CDR3 protein. The table has approximately 900,000 distinct CDR3 sequences, 25% to 35% seen once. These data were likewise used in another study, on T cells of mothers and their children.

Material for sequencing was blood. These receptors were obtained from a middle-aged woman in good health.

The V call is TRBV4-3, the J call TRBJ2-5, with D tentatively TRBD1 or TRBD2 (6 bases each). This CDR3 is built from 18 residues. V lost 0 bases, J lost 0 bases, and 17 bases lay in between. CDR1 and CDR2 from the germline V gene are LGHNA and YSLEER. As DNA, the CDR3 is TGCGCCAGCAGCCAAGATCTATCTAGGGGGGAGTACCAAGAGACCCAGTACTTC. This translates into CASSQDLSRGEYQETQYF.

The chain links TRBV5-1 to TRBJ2-5; 9 bases fit TRBD1. The CDR3 has 15 amino acids. Germline V gene lookup returns CDR1 SGHRS and CDR2 YFSETQ. J lost 12 bases, V lost 4 bases, and 16 bases had no gene match. The CDR3 DNA reads as TGCGCCAGCAGCCTCCGGGACAGGGCCGGACTAGAGGAGTACTTC. Protein: CASSLRDRAGLEEYF.

This clonotype appeared a few times. This rearrangement joins TRBV12-3 or TRBV12-4 to TRBJ2-3; 10 nucleotides match TRBD1. Trimming took 4 bases from V and 5 from J; bases not matched to a gene: 6. CDR3 length: 15 residues. The CDR3: CASSSAGTGVDTQYF. The DNA of the CDR3 is TGTGCCAGCAGTTCAGCCGGGACAGGGGTAGATACGCAGTATTTT.

With regard to this clonotype: A much larger clone sits a single nucleotide away, making a read error possible. This rearrangement joins TRBV6-5 to TRBJ2-7, with D possibly TRBD2 on 6 matching bases. Germline CDR1 MNHEY, CDR2 SVGAGI. CDR3 length equals 14 residues. The V end was cut by 6 bases, the J end by 3 bases, with 15 bases between. The CDR3 here is CASRRGLGFYEQYF. CDR3 in DNA: TGTGCCAGCAGACGGGGACTTGGATTCTACGAGCAGTACTTC.

The V and J genes are TRBV7-9 and TRBJ2-1; D possibly corresponds to TRBD2 (6 bases). Trimming shortened V by 5 bases and J by 10 bases, and 12 bases separated the two germline ends. Looked up from germline, CDR1 is SEHNR and CDR2 is FQNEAQ (reference sequence). The CDR3 totals 12 residues. The CDR3 sequence is CASSPSEGEQFF. The DNA of the CDR3 is TGTGCCAGCAGCCCTTCGGAGGGCGAGCAGTTCTTC.

This clonotype was counted many times. This rearrangement joins TRBV5-6 to TRBJ1-5; weak D call: TRBD1 (6 bases). Germline V gene lookup returns CDR1 SGHDT and CDR2 YYEEEE. The CDR3 spans 15 residues. Trimming took 4 bases from V and 4 from J, leaving 15 bases between them. The CDR3 region is CASSPSGTQNQPQHF. DNA for the CDR3: TGTGCCAGCAGCCCCTCCGGGACACAAAATCAGCCCCAGCATTTT.

The chain employs TRBV11-2 and TRBJ1-2; D gene uncertain. This CDR3 region has 15 residues. Germline lookup yields CDR1 SGHAT and CDR2 FQNNGV. Trimming pared 3 bases from V and 7 bases from J, leaving 18 bases between. The CDR3 spells CASSFAREPVFGYTF. The CDR3 DNA sequence: TGTGCCAGCAGCTTTGCCCGGGAGCCGGTCTTTGGCTACACCTTC. Variable domain in full (rest from reference TRBV11-2 and TRBJ1-2): EAGVAQSPRYKIIEKRQSVAFWCNPISGHATLYWYQQILGQGPKLLIQFQNNGVVDDSQLPKDRFSAERLKGVDSTLKIQPAKLEDSAVYLCASSFAREPVFGYTFGSGTRLTVV.

Points on this clonotype: A much larger clone differs from this one at a single base, so this may be a read error. The chain is built from TRBV20-1 and TRBJ1-1; D remains ambiguous. Germline-derived CDR1 and CDR2 are DFQATT and SNEGSKA (reference sequence). The CDR3 has 12 amino acids. The CDR3 nucleotides are TGCAGTACTAGCGTCAGGAACACTGAAGCTTTCTTT. Translation gives CSTSVRNTEAFF.

This clonotype was counted many times. The rearrangement uses TRBV7-2 and TRBJ1-2, with D perhaps TRBD1 (6 bases). The CDR3 extends over 14 amino acids. V was shortened by 1 base and J by 8 bases, with 14 bases between the two germline ends. CDR1 and CDR2 (germline): SGHTA, FQGNSA. CDR3 sequence (DNA): TGTGCCAGCAGCTTAGGGCCGGGGGCGAGAGGCTACACCTTC. Translating it yields CASSLGPGARGYTF.

Ten or more counts support this clonotype. This sequence joins TRBV5-4 and TRBJ2-7; TRBD1 or TRBD2 may be the D gene (5 bases each). Trimming left V 3 bases short and J 0 bases short, with 16 bases between. The CDR3 contains 16 residues. In germline, CDR1 is SGHNT, CDR2 YYREEE (reference sequence). DNA of the CDR3: TGTGCCAGCAGCTCCATCGGGACGGTCAACTCCTACGAGCAGTACTTC. Its translation: CASSSIGTVNSYEQYF.